A selection of T cell receptor beta chains follows, all from one sample in a study of Graves' ophthalmopathy and Graves' hyperthyroidism. TCRdb re-called the multiplex PCR reads through MiXCR, storing one row per CDR3 protein. This table holds approximately 160,000 distinct CDR3 sequences, around 39% found once. The specimen was peripheral blood. These TCRs come from a man aged 30 to 39 with Graves' ophthalmopathy. The CDR3 runs from the conserved cysteine through the conserved F or W. The D gene is left open where the match is weak. Some rows have no size entry. The others give once, few or many, or a class for an expanded clone.

V,size,J,D,CDR3,DNA
TRBV7-2,many,TRBJ2-5,.,CASSSRTGWEETQYF,TGTGCCAGCAGCTCCAGGACGGGCTGGGAAGAGACCCAGTACTTC
TRBV10-3,many,TRBJ2-7,TRBD1,CAISRTGHPYEQYF,TGTGCCATCAGTCGGACAGGCCACCCGTACGAGCAGTACTTC
TRBV7-8,many,TRBJ1-1,.,CATKGLGENTEAFF,TGTGCCACCAAGGGGCTCGGGGAAAACACTGAAGCTTTCTTT
TRBV28,.,TRBJ2-7,.,CASALADYEQYF,TGTGCCAGCGCTCTAGCAGACTACGAGCAGTACTTC
TRBV6-1,many,TRBJ2-4,TRBD1,CASRGGQGGAVSKNIQYF,TGTGCCAGCAGGGGCGGACAGGGGGGGGCGGTCAGCAAAAACATTCAGTACTTC
TRBV3-1,many,TRBJ1-2,.,CASSPGRSYGYTF,TGTGCCAGCAGCCCGGGGCGGTCCTATGGCTACACCTTC
TRBV18,many,TRBJ2-2,.,CASSPLDRPTGELFF,TGTGCCAGCTCACCACTGGACAGACCAACCGGGGAGCTGTTTTTT
TRBV6-2/TRBV6-3,many,TRBJ2-7,TRBD1,CASSLDRGDEQYF,TGTGCCAGCAGCCTAGACAGGGGGGACGAGCAGTACTTC
TRBV7-2,many,TRBJ2-7,.,CASSRLQGPYEQYF,TGTGCCAGCAGCCGACTACAGGGTCCCTACGAGCAGTACTTC
TRBV27,many,TRBJ2-5,.,CASAPGFPSETQYF,TGTGCCAGCGCCCCCGGGTTCCCCTCCGAGACCCAGTACTTC
TRBV6-1,.,TRBJ2-7,.,CASTSRDDQYF,TGTGCCAGCACCAGCCGGGACGATCAGTACTTC